These 21 T cell receptor beta chains were all obtained from the same sample, sequenced in a study of T cells in Graves' hyperthyroidism and ophthalmopathy (dated by TCRdb to between 2018 and 2021). Preparation of the library involved multiplex PCR. Sequencing was performed on an Illumina HiSeq 2000. TCR beta CDR3 regions were amplified from RNA transcripts. A first-round RT-PCR of the TCR CDR3 used the HTBI primer set with the Qiagen OneStep RT-PCR kit. In-frame beta chains were kept once TCRdb had trimmed the public reads at Q25 with fastp and called clones with MiXCR. Every entry covers one CDR3 protein and lists the most common genes and DNA from its rows. The sample includes approximately 640,000 distinct CDR3 sequences, with 45% observed a single time. 6.5% to 9% of the sample comes from the top ten. Sample: peripheral blood or thyroid tissue (not recorded which). These receptor sequences come from an adult man with Graves' disease, either hyperthyroidism or ophthalmopathy (not recorded which).

This clonotype was detected ten times or more. This chain links TRBV2 with TRBJ1-2, with D unresolved. The V and J ends lost 4 bases and 4 bases respectively, with 13 bases between them. Germline assignment: CDR1 SNHLY and CDR2 FYNNEI. CDR3 length equals 14 residues. The CDR3 spells CASSGLPRAYGYTF. The CDR3, as DNA: TGTGCCAGCAGTGGTCTGCCTCGGGCCTATGGCTACACCTTC.

Ten or more counts support this clonotype. The chain is built from TRBV7-9 and TRBJ1-2; D is undetermined. Germline V gene sequence: CDR1 SEHNR, CDR2 FQNEAQ (reference sequence). Trimming shortened V by 3 bases and J by 3 bases, and 2 bases separated the two germline ends. CDR3 size: 11 residues. CDR3 amino acids: CASSLDYGYTF. Here the CDR3 DNA reads TGTGCCAGCAGCTTGGACTATGGCTACACCTTC.

J is TRBJ1-1 and V is TRBV10-3, with D possibly being TRBD1 (5 bases). The CDR3 extends over 13 amino acids. Trimming pared 8 bases from V and 0 bases from J, leaving 10 bases between. Germline V gene data show CDR1 as ENHRY and CDR2 as SYGVKD. CDR3 nucleotide sequence: TGTGCCATCGCCTCGACAGTGAACACTGAAGCTTTCTTT. This sequence encodes CAIASTVNTEAFF.

Concerning this clonotype itself: A read error may be the cause here, since a much bigger clone is one base away. The chain couples TRBV2 to TRBJ1-1; TRBD1 matches 7 bases. The V gene end was trimmed by 6 bases and the J gene end by 3 bases; junction bases not matched to a gene: 10. Germline CDR1 SNHLY, CDR2 FYNNEI. The CDR3 sequence is 15 residues long. The CDR3, as DNA: TGTGCCAGCAGACGTGGGACAGTGGGCGACACTGAAGCTTTCTTT. It codes for CASRRGTVGDTEAFF.

The CDR3: CASQGLAGYEQYF. DNA of the CDR3: TGTGCCAGCCAGGGACTAGCGGGTTACGAGCAGTACTTC. This sequence joins TRBV6-6 and TRBJ2-7; 12 positions match TRBD2. The V and J ends lost 8 bases and 4 bases, in that order; junction bases with no gene match: 3. The CDR3 length is 13 residues. CDR1 is MNHNY, CDR2 SVGAGI, per germline (reference sequence).

This clonotype came up many times. CDR3 bases: TGTGCCAGCAGCTTAGGACCTCTAACGAGATCACCCCTCCACTTT. Translation: CASSLGPLTRSPLHF. The chain is built from TRBV7-8 and TRBJ1-6; D is uncertain. Trimming took 1 base from V and 10 from J, leaving 14 bases between them. CDR3 size: 15 residues. CDR1 is SGHVS, CDR2 FQNEAQ, per germline.

The table lists this clonotype with many counts. This chain links TRBV2 with TRBJ2-5; no firm D call. CDR3 length: 11 residues. Germline V gene data show CDR1 as SNHLY and CDR2 as FYNNEI. Trimming pared 1 base from V and 5 bases from J, leaving 2 bases between. The CDR3 DNA follows: TGTGCCAGCAGTGAAGTGGAGACCCAGTACTTC. It yields the protein CASSEVETQYF.

This clonotype has only a few counts. The chain couples TRBV20-1 to TRBJ2-7; 10 nucleotides line up with TRBD2. V shed 0 bases, J shed 3 bases, and the junction held 2 bases outside the gene matches. The V gene's germline CDR1 is DFQATT and CDR2 SNEGSKA (reference sequence). CDR3 length: 14 residues. The CDR3 spells CSARETSGYYEQYF. The CDR3 DNA is TGCAGTGCTAGAGAGACTAGCGGGTACTACGAGCAGTACTTC.

The V call is TRBV12-3 or TRBV12-4, the J call TRBJ1-1, with TRBD1 matching 7 bases. This CDR3 spans 14 amino acids. Trimming took 5 bases from V and 3 from J; bases not matched to a gene: 6. The CDR3, as DNA: TGTGCCAGCAGTGACAGGGAGGGATACACTGAAGCTTTCTTT. This sequence encodes CASSDREGYTEAFF.

At least ten counts were recorded for this clonotype. J is TRBJ1-1 and V is TRBV19; weak D call: TRBD1 (6 bases). The germline V gene has CDR1 LNHDA and CDR2 SQIVND (reference sequence). The V gene lost 3 bases and the J gene lost 8 bases, with 13 bases spanning the gap. This CDR3 is 13 amino acids long. The CDR3 sequence: CASSIWQGPEAFF. The CDR3 DNA sequence: TGTGCCAGTAGTATCTGGCAGGGGCCCGAAGCTTTCTTT.

The rearrangement links TRBV11-2 to TRBJ2-7, with TRBD2 identical over 13 bases. The CDR3 consists of 16 residues. Germline lookup yields CDR1 SGHAT and CDR2 FQNNGV. Unmatched junction bases numbered 4, after V lost 5 bases and J lost 0 bases. The CDR3 DNA sequence: TGTGCCAGCAGCCAACGGACTAGCGGGAGCTCCTACGAGCAGTACTTC. Its translation is CASSQRTSGSSYEQYF.

Notes on this clonotype: The junction departs from the called germline gene at one end, perhaps through a read error. This chain joins TRBV10-3 and TRBJ2-6, with D perhaps TRBD1 or TRBD2 (6 bases each). Germline CDR1 and CDR2: ENHRY and SYGVKD. CDR3 length equals 13 residues. The CDR3 protein is CAISERGDNVLTF. The CDR3 DNA reads as TGTGCCATCAGTGAGAGGGGGGACAACGTCCTGACTTTC.

A remark on this clonotype: This likely comes from a read error, as the CDR3 has no conserved phenylalanine or tryptophan at its end. The rearrangement uses TRBV9 and TRBJ1-2; 7 nucleotides line up with TRBD1. CDR1 and CDR2 from the germline V gene are SGDLS and YYNGEE. This CDR3 contains 14 residues. Losses at the gene ends were 4 bases for V and 4 bases for J; bases not matched to a gene: 7. CDR3 DNA sequence: TGTGCCAGCAGCCAAGATAGGACAGGCTATGGCTACACCCTC. Protein: CASSQDRTGYGYTL.

There are many counts of this clonotype. This chain connects TRBV5-1 to TRBJ2-6; unclear D gene. This CDR3 has 15 residues. V gave up 3 bases and J gave up 0 bases, with 7 bases separating them. Germline assignment: CDR1 SGHRS and CDR2 YFSETQ. CDR3 loop: CASSSSSSGANVLTF. The CDR3 coding sequence is TGCGCCAGCAGCTCTAGTAGCTCTGGGGCCAACGTCCTGACTTTC. Filled out from reference TRBV5-1 and TRBJ2-6, the complete variable domain reads KAGVTQTPRYLIKTRGQQVTLSCSPISGHRSVSWYQQTPGQGLQFLFEYFSETQRNKGNFPGRFSGRQFSNSRSEMNVSTLELGDSALYLCASSSSSSGANVLTFGAGSRLTVL.

V usage is TRBV29-1 and J usage is TRBJ1-3; D is perhaps TRBD1 (6 bases). In germline, CDR1 is SQVTM, CDR2 ANQGSEA. Between the trimmed V and J ends, which lost 7 bases and 0 bases, there was a span of 13 bases. The length of the CDR3 is 14 residues. CDR3 residues: CSARTEISGNTIYF. The CDR3, as DNA: TGCAGCGCTCGGACAGAGATCTCTGGAAACACCATATATTTT.

Only a few counts were recorded for this clonotype. V is TRBV7-2 and J is TRBJ2-2; perhaps TRBD2 as D (5 bases). CDR3 length: 15 amino acids. CDR1 and CDR2 (germline): SGHTA, FQGNSA. Trimming shortened V by 2 bases and J by 7 bases, and 14 bases separated the two germline ends. The CDR3 DNA sequence: TGTGCCAGCAGCTTATTGGCGGGCCCCGTCGGGGAGCTGTTTTTT. This gives the protein CASSLLAGPVGELFF. Complete variable domain (other parts from reference TRBV7-2 and TRBJ2-2): GAGVSQSPSNKVTEKGKDVELRCDPISGHTALYWYRQSLGQGLEFLIYFQGNSAPDKSGLPSDRFSAERTGGSVSTLTIQRTQQEDSAVYLCASSLLAGPVGELFFGEGSRLTVL.

Turning to this clonotype: At one end the junction does not follow the germline gene, possibly because of a read error. DNA of the CDR3: TGTGCCAGCAGTGACGCAACCAATTCACCCCTCCACTTT. It yields the protein CASSDATNSPLHF. The chain links TRBV10-3 to TRBJ1-6; D is unclear. Germline V gene lookup returns CDR1 ENHRY and CDR2 SYGVKD. CDR3 length: 13 amino acids.

A note on this clonotype: Compared with germline, one end of the junction differs, possibly owing to a read error. This chain uses TRBV7-9 with TRBJ2-7, with 12 bases fitting TRBD1. The CDR3 length is 14 residues. CDR1 is SEHNR and CDR2 is FQNEAQ in the germline V gene (reference sequence). CDR3 region: CASSTGTGGYEQHF. In nucleotides, the CDR3 is TGTGCCAGCAGCACCGGGACAGGGGGCTACGAGCAGCACTTC.

The chain is built from TRBV7-2 and TRBJ1-1, with D maybe TRBD1 (5 bases). The CDR3 has 16 amino acids. V lost 5 bases and J lost 7, with 23 bases in between. Germline loops: CDR1 SGHTA, CDR2 FQGNSA. The CDR3 loop is CASSQWRGGGTHEAFF. CDR3 nucleotide sequence: TGTGCCAGCAGCCAATGGCGGGGGGGGGGTACACATGAAGCTTTCTTT.

The gene calls are TRBV9 and TRBJ1-3; possibly TRBD1 for D (5 bases). The length of the CDR3 is 17 residues. CDR1 and CDR2 (germline): SGDLS, YYNGEE. V lost 3 bases to trimming and J lost 0 bases, with 16 bases between them. The CDR3 DNA reads TGTGCCAGCAGCGGGGGACTTAGGGGTGGCTCTGGAAACACCATATATTTT. Translation: CASSGGLRGGSGNTIYF.

This clonotype was detected ten times or more. The V call is TRBV19, the J call TRBJ2-6, with 8 positions matching TRBD1. The ends lost 7 bases at V and 2 bases at J; junction bases unmatched: 10. Germline CDR1 reads LNHDA; CDR2 reads SQIVND (reference sequence). The CDR3 totals 17 residues. CDR3 sequence: CASMGTAGGAGANVLTF. The CDR3 region has the DNA TGTGCCAGTATGGGTACGGCAGGGGGCGCTGGGGCCAACGTCCTGACTTTC. Complete variable domain (other parts from reference TRBV19 and TRBJ2-6): DGGITQSPKYLFRKEGQNVTLSCEQNLNHDAMYWYRQDPGQGLRLIYYSQIVNDFQKGDIAEGYSVSREKKESFPLTVTSAQKNPTAFYLCASMGTAGGAGANVLTFGAGSRLTVL.